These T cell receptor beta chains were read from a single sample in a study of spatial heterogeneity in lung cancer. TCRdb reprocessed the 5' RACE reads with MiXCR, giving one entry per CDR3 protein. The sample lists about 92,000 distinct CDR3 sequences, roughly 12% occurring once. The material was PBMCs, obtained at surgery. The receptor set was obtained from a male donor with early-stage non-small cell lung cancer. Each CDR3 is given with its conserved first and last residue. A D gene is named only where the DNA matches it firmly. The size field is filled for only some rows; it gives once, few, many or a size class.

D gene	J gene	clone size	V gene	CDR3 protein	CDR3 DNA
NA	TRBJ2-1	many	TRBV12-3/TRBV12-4	CASSLLGYEQFF	TGTGCCAGCAGTTTACTGGGATATGAGCAGTTCTTC
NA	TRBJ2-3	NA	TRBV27	CASSLLEGLPDTQYF	TGTGCCAGCAGTTTACTTGAGGGGTTGCCAGATACGCAGTATTTT
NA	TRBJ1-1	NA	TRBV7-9	CAGGISGAEAFF	TGTGCCGGGGGGATCTCCGGGGCTGAAGCTTTCTTT
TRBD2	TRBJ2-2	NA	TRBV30	CAWSPRLIAGGPTGELFF	TGTGCCTGGAGTCCCCGCCTAATCGCGGGGGGGCCCACCGGGGAGCTGTTTTTT
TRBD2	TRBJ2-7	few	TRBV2	CASRATSGRIYEQYF	TGTGCCAGCAGGGCTACTAGCGGGAGGATCTACGAGCAGTACTTC
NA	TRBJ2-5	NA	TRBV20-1	CSAENQETQYF	TGCAGTGCGGAGAACCAAGAGACCCAGTACTTC
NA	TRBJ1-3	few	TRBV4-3	CASSPLSGGLGNTIYF	TGCGCCAGCAGCCCTTTATCTGGGGGGCTTGGAAACACCATATATTTT
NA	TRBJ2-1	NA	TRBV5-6	CASSSAGGEFF	TGTGCCAGCAGCTCGGCGGGCGGGGAGTTCTTC
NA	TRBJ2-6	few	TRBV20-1	CSARTPGANVLTF	TGCAGTGCTAGAACCCCTGGGGCCAACGTCCTGACTTTC
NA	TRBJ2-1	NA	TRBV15	CATSRAVREYNEQFF	TGTGCCACCAGCAGAGCGGTACGGGAATACAATGAGCAGTTCTTC
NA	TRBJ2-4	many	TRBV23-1	CASSQPSTAFVAKNIQYF	TGCGCCAGCAGTCAACCCTCGACAGCCTTCGTGGCCAAAAACATTCAGTACTTC
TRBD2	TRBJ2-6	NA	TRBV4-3	CASSQDLRGRVFSGANVLTF	TGCGCCAGCAGCCAAGATCTACGGGGGAGGGTTTTCTCTGGGGCCAACGTCCTGACTTTC
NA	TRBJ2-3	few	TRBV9	CASSGDFSDTQYF	TGTGCCAGCAGCGGGGACTTTTCAGATACGCAGTATTTT
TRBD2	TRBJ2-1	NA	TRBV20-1	CSARDFLAGGFYNEQFF	TGCAGTGCTAGAGATTTCCTAGCGGGGGGATTCTACAATGAGCAGTTCTTC
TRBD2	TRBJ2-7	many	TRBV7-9	CASSLARLAGPYEQYF	TGTGCCAGCAGCTTAGCGCGGCTAGCGGGGCCCTACGAGCAGTACTTC
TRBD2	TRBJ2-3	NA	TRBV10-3	CAISSLAALTSTDTQYF	TGTGCCATCAGTAGTCTAGCGGCTTTGACTAGCACAGATACGCAGTATTTT
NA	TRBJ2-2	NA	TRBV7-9	CASSLLTGELFF	TGTGCCAGCAGCTTACTCACCGGGGAGCTGTTTTTT
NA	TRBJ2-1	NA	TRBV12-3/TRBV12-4	CASSTSRGLASHEQFF	TGTGCCAGCAGTACTTCCCGGGGGCTAGCTTCCCATGAGCAGTTCTTC
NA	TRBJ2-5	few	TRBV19	CASSMVWGDETQYF	TGTGCCAGTAGTATGGTTTGGGGGGACGAGACCCAGTACTTC